These 32 T cell receptor beta chains were sequenced from one sample in a study of shared clonotypes between healthy human individuals. Data came from immunoSEQ multiplex PCR; TCRdb stores just in-frame clones and leaves some out. The sample holds some 630,000 clones, less than 80% seen once. The sample consisted of memory CD4+ T cells sorted from blood. Described subset: CD45RA-negative fraction. Every receptor here comes from a woman aged 25 to 39 in good health.

CDR3 residues: CASSPLGQPNQPQHF. In nucleotides, the CDR3 is TGTGCCAGCTCACCCCTGGGACAGCCTAATCAGCCCCAGCATTTT. The V call is TRBV18, the J call TRBJ1-5, with 7 bases fitting TRBD1. The CDR3 consists of 15 residues. The germline V gene encodes CDR1 KGHSH and CDR2 LQKENI. Unmatched junction bases numbered 6, after V lost 3 bases and J lost 4 bases.

This sequence joins TRBV6-5 and TRBJ2-5; D is possibly TRBD1 or TRBD2 (5 bases each). The CDR3 is 14 residues long. Trimming removed 0 bases from V and 5 bases from J, with 10 bases in between. CDR1 and CDR2 from the germline V gene are MNHEY and SVGAGI. DNA of the CDR3: TGTGCCAGCAGTTACTCGGTCTGGGGGGAGACCCAGTACTTC. Protein product: CASSYSVWGETQYF.

The chain recombines TRBV25-1 with TRBJ1-5, with 10 positions matching TRBD1. CDR3 length: 13 amino acids. Germline values: CDR1 MGHDK, CDR2 SYGVNS. With 11 bases clipped from V and 9 bases from J, the junction kept 10 bases outside the gene matches. The CDR3, as DNA: TGTGCCTCCGGGACAGGGGATGAGGGGCCCCAGCATTTT. This gives the protein CASGTGDEGPQHF. The full variable domain, in which reference TRBV25-1 and TRBJ1-5 provide the parts outside the CDR3, is EADIYQTPRYLVIGTGKKITLECSQTMGHDKMYWYQQDPGMELHLIHYSYGVNSTEKGDLSSESTVSRIRTEHFPLTLESARPSHTSQYLCASGTGDEGPQHFGDGTRLSIL.

The chain joins TRBV11-2 to TRBJ1-2; D is unresolved. CDR1 SGHAT and CDR2 FQNNGV come from the germline V gene. Trimming stripped 0 bases from V and 2 bases from J, with 4 bases between. CDR3 size: 13 residues. CDR3 residues: CASSLDGNYGYTF. The CDR3 DNA sequence: TGTGCCAGCAGCTTAGACGGGAACTATGGCTACACCTTC. The complete variable domain, with remaining parts taken from reference TRBV11-2 and TRBJ1-2, reads EAGVAQSPRYKIIEKRQSVAFWCNPISGHATLYWYQQILGQGPKLLIQFQNNGVVDDSQLPKDRFSAERLKGVDSTLKIQPAKLEDSAVYLCASSLDGNYGYTFGSGTRLTVV.

J is TRBJ2-2 and V is TRBV7-8; 7 bases are shared with TRBD1. The germline V gene has CDR1 SGHVS and CDR2 FQNEAQ. Germline trimming cut 1 base from V and 5 bases from J; bases unmatched to any gene: 7. The CDR3 is made up of 16 amino acids. CDR3 nucleotide sequence: TGTGCCAGCAGCTTAGTTCGGGACAGATTAACCGGGGAGCTGTTTTTT. Protein product: CASSLVRDRLTGELFF.

The chain couples TRBV14 to TRBJ2-5; either TRBD1 or TRBD2 may supply D (5 bases each). V dropped 1 base and J dropped 1 base, with 13 bases sitting between them. The germline V gene has CDR1 SGHDN and CDR2 FVKESK. CDR3 size: 16 residues. The CDR3 DNA is TGTGCCAGCAGCCAAGTCGGGGCGAGGGTCCAAGAGACCCAGTACTTC. This encodes CASSQVGARVQETQYF.

The chain couples TRBV28 to TRBJ1-2; D is unclear. From germline, CDR1 is MDHEN and CDR2 SYDVKM. With 5 bases removed from V and 0 bases from J, the gap between germline ends came to 13 bases. The CDR3 consists of 15 residues. As DNA, the CDR3 is TGTGCCAGCAGTGCCCCACGGTTAGCTAACTATGGCTACACCTTC. It yields the protein CASSAPRLANYGYTF.

This clone was detected only once. Other DNA sequences in the sample encode the same CDR3. The chain combines TRBV5-1 with TRBJ1-1; 7 positions agree with TRBD1. Germline CDR1 is SGHRS and CDR2 is YFSETQ. The CDR3 contains 13 residues. The J segment lost 3 bases and the V segment lost 5 bases, leaving 4 bases of the junction unmatched. The CDR3 region has the DNA TGCGCCAGCAGTCTCCAGGGGGACACTGAAGCTTTCTTT. It codes for CASSLQGDTEAFF. Drawing the rest from reference TRBV5-1 and TRBJ1-1, the complete variable domain is KAGVTQTPRYLIKTRGQQVTLSCSPISGHRSVSWYQQTPGQGLQFLFEYFSETQRNKGNFPGRFSGRQFSNSRSEMNVSTLELGDSALYLCASSLQGDTEAFFGQGTRLTVV.

As for this clone: A much larger clone lies a single base off, so this may be a read error. Other DNA sequences of this sample code for an identical CDR3. The CDR3: CASSQDEGNQPQHF. In DNA, the CDR3 is TGTGCCAGCAGCCAAGATGAGGGTAATCAGCCCCAGCATTTT. The chain links TRBV4-2 to TRBJ1-5; D gene unclear. This CDR3 region has 14 residues. V was trimmed by 0 bases and J by 4 bases, leaving 7 bases between them. Germline V gene data show CDR1 as LGHNA and CDR2 as YNFKEQ.

J is TRBJ2-5 and V is TRBV2, with D possibly TRBD1 on 6 matching bases. The V end was cut by 8 bases, the J end by 2 bases, with 9 bases between. This CDR3 region has 12 residues. The germline V gene encodes CDR1 SNHLY and CDR2 FYNNEI. The CDR3 sequence is CASGTSQETQYF. The CDR3 nucleotides are TGTGCCAGCGGGACATCTCAAGAGACCCAGTACTTC.

This clone came up once. The chain joins TRBV14 to TRBJ2-7, with 8 bases aligning to TRBD2. TRBJ2-5 matches the DNA end more closely, so the J call is doubtful. The CDR3 has 17 residues. Germline CDR1 is SGHDN and CDR2 is FVKESK. CDR3 loop: CASSQGLLAASQETQYF. CDR3 nucleotides: TGTGCCAGCAGCCAAGGCTTACTAGCGGCCTCACAAGAGACCCAGTACTTC.

In regard to this clone: Other DNA sequences from this sample encode an identical CDR3 as well. The chain links TRBV19 to TRBJ1-1; a possible D gene is TRBD1 (6 bases). V lost 3 bases and J lost 2, with 10 bases in between. CDR3 length equals 14 residues. CDR1 LNHDA and CDR2 SQIVND come from the germline V gene (reference sequence). CDR3 sequence reads: CASSIKGVNTEAFF. DNA of the CDR3: TGTGCCAGTAGTATTAAGGGGGTTAACACTGAAGCTTTCTTT.

In this sample, this clone turned up a few times. The rearrangement uses TRBV18 and TRBJ2-7; 7 bases align to TRBD1. Looked up from germline, CDR1 is KGHSH and CDR2 is LQKENI. The CDR3 runs to 15 residues. With V trimmed by 6 bases and J by 7 bases, 15 bases remained unmatched. The CDR3 region has the DNA TGTGCCAGCTCTGCACAGGGGAGAGCTCAGCGTGAGCAGTACTTC. This codes for CASSAQGRAQREQYF.

This clone was picked up a small number of times. The chain carries TRBV7-2 and TRBJ2-7; tentative D call: TRBD1 (5 bases). V shed 5 bases and J shed 4 bases, with 18 bases lying between them. This CDR3 has 15 residues. Germline values: CDR1 SGHTA, CDR2 FQGNSA. The CDR3: CASSPWEGAFYEQYF. CDR3 coding DNA: TGTGCCAGCAGCCCTTGGGAAGGGGCGTTTTACGAGCAGTACTTC.

Points on this clone: Other nucleotide sequences from this sample produce the same CDR3. The J gene is TRBJ2-7, the V gene TRBV28, with TRBD1 as a possible D gene (5 bases). The CDR3 is 13 amino acids. Looked up from germline, CDR1 is MDHEN and CDR2 is SYDVKM. Trimming cost V 2 bases and J 3 bases, with 8 bases left between them. CDR3 residues: CASSLPQGYEQYF. For the CDR3, the DNA is TGTGCCAGCAGTTTACCCCAGGGCTACGAGCAGTACTTC.

This clone was recorded only once. This rearrangement joins TRBV6-6 to TRBJ2-6; 8 bases are shared with TRBD1. The ends lost 7 bases at V and 2 bases at J; junction bases unmatched: 7. This CDR3 has 16 amino acids. In germline, CDR1 is MNHNY, CDR2 SVGAGI (reference sequence). CDR3: CASKERQGTGANVLTF. The CDR3 coding sequence is TGTGCCAGCAAGGAGAGACAGGGGACTGGGGCCAACGTCCTGACTTTC.

This clone was observed many times. This chain links TRBV7-2 with TRBJ1-5; D uncertain. CDR1 is SGHTA, CDR2 FQGNSA, per germline. Trimming stripped 1 base from V and 0 bases from J, with 7 bases between. The CDR3 is 15 amino acids. The chain's CDR3 is CASSLVAGSNQPQHF. CDR3 DNA: TGTGCCAGCAGCTTAGTTGCGGGTAGCAATCAGCCCCAGCATTTT.

This clone was picked up a small number of times. The chain uses TRBV2 and TRBJ2-6; D is uncertain. Germline V gives CDR1 SNHLY, CDR2 FYNNEI. Between the trimmed V and J ends, which lost 6 bases and 0 bases, there was a span of 9 bases. This CDR3 has 15 residues. The CDR3 DNA reads as TGTGCCAGCAGCAACAGACGCTCTGGGGCCAACGTCCTGACTTTC. The encoded protein is CASSNRRSGANVLTF. Full variable domain (rest looked up from reference TRBV2 and TRBJ2-6): EPEVTQTPSHQVTQMGQEVILRCVPISNHLYFYWYRQILGQKVEFLVSFYNNEISEKSEIFDDQFSVERPDGSNFTLKIRSTKLEDSAMYFCASSNRRSGANVLTFGAGSRLTVL.

The chain joins TRBV5-4 to TRBJ1-1; 8 bases map to TRBD1. Germline CDR1 and CDR2: SGHNT and YYREEE (reference sequence). V lost 0 bases to trimming and J lost 6 bases; unmatched junction nucleotides: 4. The CDR3 runs to 14 residues. The CDR3 region has the DNA TGTGCCAGCAGCTTGGCAGGGGGCGCATCTGAAGCTTTCTTT. Translated: CASSLAGGASEAFF.

Only one count was recorded for this clone. The chain combines TRBV5-8 with TRBJ1-1; D gene uncertain. Germline V gene data show CDR1 as SGHTS and CDR2 as YDEGEE. The CDR3 consists of 13 residues. Trimming shortened V by 4 bases and J by 2 bases, and 9 bases separated the two germline ends. The CDR3 bases are TGTGCCAGCAGCCACCCAGTTAACACTGAAGCTTTCTTT. This sequence encodes CASSHPVNTEAFF.

The chain carries TRBV19 and TRBJ2-6; unclear D gene. CDR1 LNHDA and CDR2 SQIVND come from the germline V gene (reference sequence). This CDR3 is built from 16 residues. V lost 5 bases, J lost 4 bases, and 15 bases lay in between. The CDR3 here is CASSVSSSAGANVLTF. The CDR3 nucleotides are TGTGCCAGTAGTGTTTCGTCTTCAGCCGGGGCCAACGTCCTGACTTTC.

This rearrangement joins TRBV7-2 to TRBJ1-3, with D perhaps TRBD1 (5 bases). CDR1 and CDR2 (germline): SGHTA, FQGNSA. Trimming cost V 1 base and J 7 bases, with 8 bases left between them. This CDR3 comprises 13 residues. CDR3 nucleotide sequence: TGTGCCAGCAGCTTAGGGCAGGGCAACACCATATATTTT. It encodes CASSLGQGNTIYF.

The genes are TRBV27 and TRBJ1-2, with 8 bases matching TRBD1. The length of the CDR3 is 15 residues. The junction had 13 bases not matched to a gene; V was cut back by 6 bases and J by 7 bases. Germline CDR1 MNHEY, CDR2 SMNVEV (reference sequence). CDR3 protein: CASRSLYQGASGYTF. CDR3 nucleotide sequence: TGTGCCAGCAGAAGCCTTTACCAGGGGGCGAGTGGCTACACCTTC.

The J gene is TRBJ2-1, the V gene TRBV19; 9 bases fit TRBD1. Germline V gives CDR1 LNHDA, CDR2 SQIVND (reference sequence). The CDR3 consists of 16 residues. J gave up 6 bases and V 7 bases, and 13 bases lay outside the gene matches. The CDR3 DNA reads TGTGCCAGTAAGCAGCGAGACCGGGACAGGGTCAATGAGCAGTTCTTC. Protein product: CASKQRDRDRVNEQFF.

This clone has only a few counts. The same CDR3 can be traced to other DNA sequences in this sample. J is TRBJ1-1 and V is TRBV27; D is unresolved. CDR1 is MNHEY and CDR2 is SMNVEV in the germline V gene (reference sequence). Between the trimmed V and J ends, which lost 4 bases and 0 bases, there was a span of 6 bases. There are 13 residues in the CDR3. CDR3 amino acids: CASSSSLNTEAFF. DNA for the CDR3: TGTGCCAGCAGTTCGTCGCTGAACACTGAAGCTTTCTTT.

The CDR3 sequence: CASSPIGTSTDTQYF. Here the CDR3 DNA reads TGTGCCAGCTCACCCATAGGAACTAGCACAGATACGCAGTATTTT. The chain uses TRBV18 and TRBJ2-3; no clear D. In germline, CDR1 is KGHSH, CDR2 LQKENI. Trimming stripped 3 bases from V and 0 bases from J, with 10 bases between. This CDR3 is built from 15 residues.

The chain uses TRBV7-9 and TRBJ2-2, with D perhaps matching TRBD1 (6 bases). This CDR3 is built from 15 residues. Looked up from germline, CDR1 is SEHNR and CDR2 is FQNEAQ (reference sequence). Trimming left V 3 bases short and J 0 bases short, with 8 bases between. CDR3 bases: TGTGCCAGCAGCTTTGGGGGCCCGAACACCGGGGAGCTGTTTTTT. Its protein is CASSFGGPNTGELFF.

J is TRBJ2-1 and V is TRBV29-1; TRBD2 might be the D (5 bases). This CDR3 contains 13 residues. V was pared by 2 bases and J by 2 bases, with 7 bases between. Germline loops: CDR1 SQVTM, CDR2 ANQGSEA. CDR3 region: CSVEPGTYNEQFF. DNA of the CDR3: TGCAGCGTTGAACCGGGGACCTACAATGAGCAGTTCTTC.

The genes are TRBV6-5 and TRBJ1-1; no firm D call. The CDR3 totals 15 residues. The V end lost 5 bases, the J end lost 4 bases, and 17 bases lay between the germline ends. Germline CDR1 is MNHEY and CDR2 is SVGAGI. DNA of the CDR3: TGTGCCAGCAGTCCGATCACGGTCAGCGCCACTGAAGCTTTCTTT. Its translation: CASSPITVSATEAFF.

The rearrangement uses TRBV6-5 and TRBJ1-5; a weak D match, TRBD1 (5 bases). V lost 6 bases, J lost 7 bases, and 16 bases lay in between. Germline V gene lookup returns CDR1 MNHEY and CDR2 SVGAGI. The length of the CDR3 is 14 residues. CDR3 sequence reads: CASREPGNGQPQHF. As DNA, the CDR3 is TGTGCCAGCAGAGAGCCAGGGAATGGGCAGCCCCAGCATTTT.

The CDR3 sequence is CSAQDLAVEQYF. The CDR3 bases are TGCAGCGCCCAAGATCTGGCCGTCGAGCAGTACTTC. The chain links TRBV29-1 to TRBJ2-5; the D is unclear. The J call is uncertain, as TRBJ2-7 better fits the DNA end. CDR3 length: 12 residues. Germline lookup yields CDR1 SQVTM and CDR2 ANQGSEA.

V and J are TRBV5-1 and TRBJ1-3; a possible D gene is TRBD1 (5 bases). Trimming took off 0 bases at V and 1 base at J, with 8 bases between the two ends. The CDR3 is made up of 15 amino acids. Germline lookup yields CDR1 SGHRS and CDR2 YFSETQ. For the CDR3, the DNA is TGCGCCAGCAGCTTGGCTGACAGATCTGGAAACACCATATATTTT. This sequence encodes CASSLADRSGNTIYF.